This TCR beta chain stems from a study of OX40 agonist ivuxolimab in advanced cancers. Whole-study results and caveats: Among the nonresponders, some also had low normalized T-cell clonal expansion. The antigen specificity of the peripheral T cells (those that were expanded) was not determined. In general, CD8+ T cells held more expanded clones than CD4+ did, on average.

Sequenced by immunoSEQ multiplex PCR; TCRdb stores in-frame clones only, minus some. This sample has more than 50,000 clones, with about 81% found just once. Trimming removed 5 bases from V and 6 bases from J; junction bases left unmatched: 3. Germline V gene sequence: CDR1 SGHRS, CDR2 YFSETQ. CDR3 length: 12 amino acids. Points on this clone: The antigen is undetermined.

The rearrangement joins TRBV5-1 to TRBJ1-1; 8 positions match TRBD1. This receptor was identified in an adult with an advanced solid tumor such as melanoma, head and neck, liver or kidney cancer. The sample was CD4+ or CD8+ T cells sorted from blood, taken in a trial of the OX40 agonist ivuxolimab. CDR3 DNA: TGCGCCAGCAGACAGGGGGTCGCTGAAGCTTTCTTT. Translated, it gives CASRQGVAEAFF.